A single sample is the source of the 2 T cell receptor beta chains below, sequenced in a study of blood T cell repertoires in COVID-19. Sequencing was performed with immunoSEQ multiplex PCR; in TCRdb, only in-frame clones are kept and a portion is missing. The sample carries roughly 120,000 clones, 65% to 80% recorded once. The sample consisted of peripheral blood. The receptors come from a man in his forties or fifties with acute or convalescent COVID-19.

V and J are TRBV7-9 and TRBJ2-5; unclear D gene. CDR1 is SEHNR, CDR2 FQNEAQ, per germline (reference sequence). Trimming took off 2 bases at V and 1 base at J, with 5 bases between the two ends. This CDR3 spans 13 amino acids. CDR3 DNA sequence: TGTGCCAGCAGCTTAAACATCCAAGAGACCCAGTACTTC. Amino acids: CASSLNIQETQYF.

CDR3 DNA: TGTGCCAGTAGTGGTTGGACAGGGAATCACGAGCAGTACTTC. Translated: CASSGWTGNHEQYF. This chain connects TRBV19 to TRBJ2-7, with TRBD1 matching 8 bases. Germline V gene lookup returns CDR1 LNHDA and CDR2 SQIVND (reference sequence). V trimming: 5 bases; J trimming: 5 bases; junction bases outside the gene matches: 8. There are 14 residues in the CDR3.